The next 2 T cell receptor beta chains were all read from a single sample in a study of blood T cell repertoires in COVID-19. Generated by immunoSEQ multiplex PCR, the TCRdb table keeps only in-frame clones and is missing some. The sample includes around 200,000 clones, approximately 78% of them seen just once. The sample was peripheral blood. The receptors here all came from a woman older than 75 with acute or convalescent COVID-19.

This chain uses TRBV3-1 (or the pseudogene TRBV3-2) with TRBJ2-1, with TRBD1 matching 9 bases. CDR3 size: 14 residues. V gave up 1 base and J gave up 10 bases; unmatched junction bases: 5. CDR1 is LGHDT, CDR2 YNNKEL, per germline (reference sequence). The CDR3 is CASSQASGTGEQFF. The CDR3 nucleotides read TGTGCCAGCAGCCAAGCCTCCGGGACAGGGGAGCAGTTCTTC.

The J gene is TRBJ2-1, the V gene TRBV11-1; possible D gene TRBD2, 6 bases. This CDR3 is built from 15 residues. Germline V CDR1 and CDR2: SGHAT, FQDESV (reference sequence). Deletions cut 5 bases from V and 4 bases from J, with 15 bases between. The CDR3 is CASSISGARYNEQFF. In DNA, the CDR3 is TGTGCCAGCAGCATTAGCGGCGCCCGATACAATGAGCAGTTCTTC.